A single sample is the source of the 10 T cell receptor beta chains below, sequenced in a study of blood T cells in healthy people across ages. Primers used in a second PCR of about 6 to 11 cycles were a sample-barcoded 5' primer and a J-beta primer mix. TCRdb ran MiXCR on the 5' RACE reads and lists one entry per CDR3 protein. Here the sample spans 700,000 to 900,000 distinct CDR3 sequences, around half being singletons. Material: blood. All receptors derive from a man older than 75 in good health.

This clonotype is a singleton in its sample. Here the CDR3 DNA reads TGTGCCAGCAGCCCCGCTACAGATACGCAGTATTTT. This sequence encodes CASSPATDTQYF. The V and J genes are TRBV7-2 and TRBJ2-3; D remains ambiguous. The germline CDR1 and CDR2 sequences are SGHTA and FQGNSA. The length of the CDR3 is 12 residues. The V and J ends lost 5 bases and 3 bases respectively, with 6 bases between them.

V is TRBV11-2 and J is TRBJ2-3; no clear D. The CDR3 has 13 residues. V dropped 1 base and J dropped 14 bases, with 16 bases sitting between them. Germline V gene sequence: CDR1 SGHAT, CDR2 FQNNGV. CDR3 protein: CASSLAASRYAYF. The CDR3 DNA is TGTGCCAGCAGCTTAGCTGCAAGCAGATACGCGTATTTT.

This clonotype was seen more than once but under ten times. Here the CDR3 DNA reads TGCGCCAGCAGCCGCGACCATGGACGGGCCCGTGGCACCGGGGAGCTGTTTTTT. The encoded protein is CASSRDHGRARGTGELFF. V is TRBV5-1 and J is TRBJ2-2; D remains ambiguous. Trimming pared 4 bases from V and 4 bases from J, leaving 23 bases between. This CDR3 is built from 18 residues. Germline CDR1 and CDR2: SGHRS and YFSETQ.

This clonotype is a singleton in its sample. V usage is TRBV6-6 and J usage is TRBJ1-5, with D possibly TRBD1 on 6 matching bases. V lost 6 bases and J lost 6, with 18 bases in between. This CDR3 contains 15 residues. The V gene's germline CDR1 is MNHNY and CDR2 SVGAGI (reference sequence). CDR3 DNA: TGTGCCAGCAGCCACACCAGGGAAGGGGGTCAGCCCCAGCATTTT. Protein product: CASSHTREGGQPQHF.

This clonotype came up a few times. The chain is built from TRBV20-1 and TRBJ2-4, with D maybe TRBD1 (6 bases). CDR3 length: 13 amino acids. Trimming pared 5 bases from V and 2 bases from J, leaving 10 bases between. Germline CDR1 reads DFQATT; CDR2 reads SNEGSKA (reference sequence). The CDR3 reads CSAWGRSKNIQYF. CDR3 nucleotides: TGCAGTGCTTGGGGGCGGTCCAAAAACATTCAGTACTTC.

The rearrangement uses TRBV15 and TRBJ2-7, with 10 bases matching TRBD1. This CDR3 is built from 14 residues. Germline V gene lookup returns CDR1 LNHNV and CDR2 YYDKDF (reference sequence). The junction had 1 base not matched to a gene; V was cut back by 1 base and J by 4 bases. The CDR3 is CATSRGDRGYEQYF. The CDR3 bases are TGTGCCACCAGCAGAGGGGACAGGGGTTACGAGCAGTACTTC.

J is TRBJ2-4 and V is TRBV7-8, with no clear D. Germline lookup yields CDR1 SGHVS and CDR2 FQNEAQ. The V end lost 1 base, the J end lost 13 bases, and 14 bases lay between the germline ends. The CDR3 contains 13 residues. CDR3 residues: CASSLGLAAEQYF. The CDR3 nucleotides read TGTGCCAGCAGCTTAGGCCTCGCGGCGGAGCAGTACTTC.

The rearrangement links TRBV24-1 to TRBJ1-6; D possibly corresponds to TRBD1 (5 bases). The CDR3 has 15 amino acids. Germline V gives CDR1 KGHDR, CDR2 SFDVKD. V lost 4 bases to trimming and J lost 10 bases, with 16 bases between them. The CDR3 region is CATSDGALGGSPLHF. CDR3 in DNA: TGTGCCACCAGTGACGGGGCCCTGGGGGGATCACCCCTCCACTTT.

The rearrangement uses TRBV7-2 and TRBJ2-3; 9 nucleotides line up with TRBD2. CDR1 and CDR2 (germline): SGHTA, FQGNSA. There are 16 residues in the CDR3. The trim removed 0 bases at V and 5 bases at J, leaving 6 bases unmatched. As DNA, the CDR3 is TGTGCCAGCAGCTTAGCGGCGGGAGGGGGAGTAGATACGCAGTATTTT. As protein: CASSLAAGGGVDTQYF.

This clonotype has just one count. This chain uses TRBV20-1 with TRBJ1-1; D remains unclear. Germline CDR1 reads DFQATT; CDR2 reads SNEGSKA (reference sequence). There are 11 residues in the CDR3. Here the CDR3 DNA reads TGCATTGCAAGGTGGAACACTGAAGCTTTCTTT. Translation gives CIARWNTEAFF.